This entry lists 19 T cell receptor beta chains sequenced from one sample in a study of identical twins. MiXCR, run by TCRdb on the 5' RACE reads, gives a single entry per CDR3 protein. The table has about 690,000 distinct CDR3 sequences, 6% to 6.5% seen once; the top ten hold 1.5% to 2%. Sample: naive T cells sorted from blood. Source of these receptors: a man between 18 and 29 years old in good health.

This clonotype was detected a few times. The V gene is TRBV2, the J gene TRBJ2-5; maybe TRBD2 (6 bases). The V gene's germline CDR1 is SNHLY and CDR2 FYNNEI. The CDR3 length is 16 residues. The V end was cut by 1 base, the J end by 4 bases, with 16 bases between. CDR3 DNA sequence: TGTGCCAGCAGTGAAGGGGGCACCCCCGGGGGAGAGACCCAGTACTTC. The encoded protein is CASSEGGTPGGETQYF.

This clonotype was detected a few times. V is TRBV7-7 and J is TRBJ2-5; TRBD2 agrees at 7 bases. There are 14 residues in the CDR3. CDR1 is SSHAT and CDR2 is FNYEAQ in the germline V gene (reference sequence). V dropped 4 bases and J dropped 5; count of bases not matched to a gene: 7. The CDR3 bases are TGTGCCAGCAGCTCTGCAGGGAGGGTGGAGACCCAGTACTTC. It yields the protein CASSSAGRVETQYF.

This clonotype showed up just a few times. This chain uses TRBV6-1 with TRBJ2-3; 10 nucleotides align to TRBD2. Germline V gene sequence: CDR1 MNHNS, CDR2 SASEGT. This CDR3 is built from 15 residues. Trimming removed 6 bases from V and 4 bases from J; junction bases left unmatched: 7. CDR3 nucleotide sequence: TGTGCCAGCAGGGAGCTAGCGGGAGTCGCAGATACGCAGTATTTT. Amino acids: CASRELAGVADTQYF.

This clonotype was seen repeatedly, ten times or more. The chain couples TRBV27 to TRBJ2-5; 8 bases agree with TRBD2. Germline loops: CDR1 MNHEY, CDR2 SMNVEV (reference sequence). V gave up 6 bases and J gave up 2 bases; unmatched junction bases: 11. The CDR3 is made up of 16 amino acids. The CDR3 spells CASSLGGEGYQETQYF. DNA of the CDR3: TGTGCCAGCAGCCTCGGGGGGGAGGGATATCAAGAGACCCAGTACTTC.

This clonotype occurred many times. The V gene is TRBV5-1, the J gene TRBJ1-4; D is ambiguous. With 0 bases removed from V and 5 bases from J, the gap between germline ends came to 11 bases. The CDR3 consists of 15 residues. Germline V gene data show CDR1 as SGHRS and CDR2 as YFSETQ. The CDR3 DNA sequence: TGCGCCAGCAGCTTGGAGGGCGGAAGGAATGAAAAACTGTTTTTT. Encoded protein: CASSLEGGRNEKLFF. Looking up the rest from reference TRBV5-1 and TRBJ1-4 gives the full variable domain: KAGVTQTPRYLIKTRGQQVTLSCSPISGHRSVSWYQQTPGQGLQFLFEYFSETQRNKGNFPGRFSGRQFSNSRSEMNVSTLELGDSALYLCASSLEGGRNEKLFFGSGTQLSVL.

This clonotype was observed many times. The chain employs TRBV4-1 and TRBJ2-1, with 8 bases that match TRBD2. The CDR3 totals 16 residues. The germline CDR1 and CDR2 sequences are MGHRA and YSYEKL. V was clipped by 3 bases and J by 2 bases; unmatched bases: 6. CDR3 loop: CASSQGRLAPYNEQFF. CDR3 bases: TGCGCCAGCAGCCAGGGGCGACTAGCGCCCTACAATGAGCAGTTCTTC.

The chain links TRBV2 to TRBJ1-4, with 10 bases that match TRBD1. CDR3 size: 15 residues. Germline CDR1 and CDR2: SNHLY and FYNNEI. V was clipped by 5 bases and J by 7 bases; unmatched bases: 7. The CDR3 nucleotides are TGTGCCAGCAGTACTTCCGGGACAGGGGTTGAAAAACTGTTTTTT. Translation: CASSTSGTGVEKLFF. The whole variable domain, filled in from reference TRBV2 and TRBJ1-4, reads EPEVTQTPSHQVTQMGQEVILRCVPISNHLYFYWYRQILGQKVEFLVSFYNNEISEKSEIFDDQFSVERPDGSNFTLKIRSTKLEDSAMYFCASSTSGTGVEKLFFGSGTQLSVL.

This clonotype was detected many times. This chain uses TRBV7-8 with TRBJ2-1, with TRBD2 identical over 9 bases. V shed 3 bases, J shed 4 bases, and the junction held 4 bases outside the gene matches. Germline V gives CDR1 SGHVS, CDR2 FQNEAQ. CDR3 size: 15 residues. The chain's CDR3 is CASSLREGPYNEQFF. CDR3 DNA sequence: TGTGCCAGCAGCTTGCGGGAGGGTCCTTACAATGAGCAGTTCTTC.

This clonotype was observed many times. The chain combines TRBV7-2 with TRBJ1-4; 7 bases are a match to TRBD1. This CDR3 has 16 residues. With V trimmed by 4 bases and J by 7 bases, 12 bases remained unmatched. Looked up from germline, CDR1 is SGHTA and CDR2 is FQGNSA. CDR3 region: CASSSRQGLSFEKLFF. CDR3 DNA: TGTGCCAGCAGCTCCCGACAGGGCTTGTCGTTTGAAAAACTGTTTTTT.

This clonotype occurred a few times. The chain joins TRBV13 to TRBJ2-3; possible D gene TRBD2, 6 bases. This CDR3 has 15 residues. The V gene's germline CDR1 is PRHDT and CDR2 FYEKMQ (reference sequence). V shed 5 bases and J shed 4 bases, with 16 bases lying between them. The CDR3 protein is CASSPSGKRADTQYF. In DNA, the CDR3 is TGTGCCAGCAGCCCGTCCGGGAAGCGGGCAGATACGCAGTATTTT. The whole variable domain, filled in from reference TRBV13 and TRBJ2-3, reads AAGVIQSPRHLIKEKRETATLKCYPIPRHDTVYWYQQGPGQDPQFLISFYEKMQSDKGSIPDRFSAQQFSDYHSELNMSSLELGDSALYFCASSPSGKRADTQYFGPGTRLTVL.

This sequence joins TRBV10-3 and TRBJ2-1; 7 bases agree with TRBD2. The V and J ends lost 6 bases and 9 bases, in that order; junction bases with no gene match: 14. The CDR3 totals 15 residues. Germline assignment: CDR1 ENHRY and CDR2 SYGVKD. CDR3 protein: CAIRQETSLLGEQFF. CDR3 bases: TGTGCCATCAGACAAGAGACTAGCCTGTTGGGTGAGCAGTTCTTC.

A few counts support this clonotype. The CDR3 loop is CSVVRAGPQETQYF. In DNA, the CDR3 is TGCAGCGTTGTAAGAGCGGGGCCTCAAGAGACCCAGTACTTC. This sequence joins TRBV29-1 and TRBJ2-5, with 7 nucleotides matching TRBD2. This CDR3 has 14 amino acids. After removal of 4 bases from V and 2 bases from J, the junction contained 7 bases not matched to a gene. CDR1 is SQVTM, CDR2 ANQGSEA, per germline.

This chain connects TRBV9 to TRBJ1-2; TRBD1 matches 7 bases. Trimming removed 3 bases from V and 0 bases from J; junction bases left unmatched: 14. Germline V gives CDR1 SGDLS, CDR2 YYNGEE. CDR3 length: 18 residues. The CDR3 loop is CASSARPGQISANYGYTF. The CDR3 DNA is TGTGCCAGCAGCGCCCGGCCGGGACAGATATCCGCTAACTATGGCTACACCTTC.

This chain connects TRBV7-8 to TRBJ2-3; D is perhaps TRBD2 (6 bases). The V gene lost 1 base and the J gene lost 3 bases, with 17 bases spanning the gap. Germline V gene data show CDR1 as SGHVS and CDR2 as FQNEAQ. This CDR3 is built from 17 residues. This CDR3 reads CASSLVAEGIGTDTQYF. In nucleotides, the CDR3 is TGTGCCAGCAGCTTAGTTGCGGAGGGCATTGGGACAGATACGCAGTATTTT.

This clonotype showed up many times. V gene TRBV7-9 combines with J gene TRBJ1-3; D gene unclear. CDR1 is SEHNR, CDR2 FQNEAQ, per germline (reference sequence). V gave up 1 base and J gave up 0 bases, with 10 bases separating them. The CDR3 sequence is 16 residues long. In nucleotides, the CDR3 is TGTGCCAGCAGCTTAGTTCTGAGTAGCTCTGGAAACACCATATATTTT. Translation gives CASSLVLSSSGNTIYF.

This clonotype appeared a few times. The V gene is TRBV5-6, the J gene TRBJ2-7; weak D call: TRBD1 (6 bases). The CDR3 has 13 residues. Germline V CDR1 and CDR2: SGHDT, YYEEEE. V was pared by 2 bases and J by 3 bases, with 9 bases between. For the CDR3, the DNA is TGTGCCAGCAGCTTTGCGACAGGCTACGAGCAGTACGTC. Protein sequence: CASSFATGYEQYV.

The V call is TRBV7-9, the J call TRBJ2-7; TRBD2 agrees at 10 bases. The CDR3 is 16 amino acids. Per the germline V gene, CDR1 is SEHNR and CDR2 is FQNEAQ (reference sequence). J gave up 2 bases and V 4 bases, and 8 bases lay outside the gene matches. CDR3 sequence (DNA): TGTGCCAGCAGCTGGGCCCGGGGACTAGCGACCTACGAGCAGTACTTC. Encoded protein: CASSWARGLATYEQYF. Drawing the rest from reference TRBV7-9 and TRBJ2-7, the complete variable domain is DTGVSQNPRHKITKRGQNVTFRCDPISEHNRLYWYRQTLGQGPEFLTYFQNEAQLEKSRLLSDRFSAERPKGSFSTLEIQRTEQGDSAMYLCASSWARGLATYEQYFGPGTRLTVT.

The chain has TRBV29-1 and TRBJ2-5; possibly TRBD2 for D (5 bases). The V and J ends lost 6 bases and 4 bases respectively, with 18 bases between them. CDR1 and CDR2 from the germline V gene are SQVTM and ANQGSEA. The CDR3 runs 14 residues. Written as DNA, the CDR3 is TGCAGCGTCGAGCGTATGGGAGAATCAGAGACCCAGTACTTC. Translation gives CSVERMGESETQYF.

This clonotype was observed at least ten times. The chain links TRBV29-1 to TRBJ1-2, with a tentative D call TRBD1 (5 bases). The CDR3 is 12 amino acids. The germline V and J ends were trimmed by 4 bases and 4 bases, with 10 bases remaining between them. Germline assignment: CDR1 SQVTM and CDR2 ANQGSEA. CDR3 sequence reads: CSVVIGGYGYTF. In nucleotides, the CDR3 is TGCAGCGTTGTAATCGGGGGCTATGGCTACACCTTC.